The TCR beta chain described here comes from a study of CD8 T cells in Susac syndrome. Trimming removed 3 bases from V and 0 bases from J, with 5 bases in between. CDR1 is SQVTM, CDR2 ANQGSEA, per germline. This CDR3 contains 12 residues. Roughly 0.5 to 1 ug RNA was reverse transcribed with random hexamers. An immunoSEQ multiplex PCR generated amplified TCR beta CDR3 products spanning 54 Vbeta and 13 Jbeta. Via MiXCR, TCRdb re-called the immunoSEQ multiplex PCR reads, giving one row per CDR3 protein. Of some 190,000 distinct CDR3 sequences in the sample, roughly 94% were seen once. Remarks on this clonotype: Its antigen is undetermined.

TCR beta was sequenced from blood CD8+ and CD4+ T cells. The controls were healthy donors who were matched for age and sex. Study-wide results and caveats: The study's TCR sequencing and HLA analysis drew on a certain number of individuals. That number was acknowledged as relatively small.

The sequenced material came from CD4+ T cells from PBMCs. The clonotype originates from a human donor in good health. V usage is TRBV29-1 and J usage is TRBJ1-1; the D is unclear. CDR3 sequence (DNA): TGCAGCGTTGAGTCAGTGAACACTGAAGCTTTCTTT. Amino acid sequence: CSVESVNTEAFF. The whole variable domain, filled in from reference TRBV29-1 and TRBJ1-1, reads SAVISQKPSRDICQRGTSLTIQCQVDSQVTMMFWYRQQPGQSLTLIATANQGSEATYESGFVIDKFPISRPNLTFSTLTVSNMSPEDSSIYLCSVESVNTEAFFGQGTRLTVV.